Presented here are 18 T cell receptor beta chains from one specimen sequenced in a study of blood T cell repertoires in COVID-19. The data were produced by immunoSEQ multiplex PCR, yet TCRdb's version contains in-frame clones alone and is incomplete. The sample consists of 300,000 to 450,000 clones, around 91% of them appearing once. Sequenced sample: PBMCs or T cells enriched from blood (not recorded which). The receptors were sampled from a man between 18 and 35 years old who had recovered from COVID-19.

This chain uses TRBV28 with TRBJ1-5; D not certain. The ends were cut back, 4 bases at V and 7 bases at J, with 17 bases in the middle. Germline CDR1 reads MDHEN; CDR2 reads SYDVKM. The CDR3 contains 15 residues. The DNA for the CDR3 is TGTGCCAGCAGTTCCCGGAACCGTTTGGGCCAGCCCCAGCATTTT. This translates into CASSSRNRLGQPQHF. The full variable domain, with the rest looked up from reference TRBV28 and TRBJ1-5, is DVKVTQSSRYLVKRTGEKVFLECVQDMDHENMFWYRQDPGLGLRLIYFSYDVKMKEKGDIPEGYSVSREKKERFSLILESASTNQTSMYLCASSSRNRLGQPQHFGDGTRLSIL.

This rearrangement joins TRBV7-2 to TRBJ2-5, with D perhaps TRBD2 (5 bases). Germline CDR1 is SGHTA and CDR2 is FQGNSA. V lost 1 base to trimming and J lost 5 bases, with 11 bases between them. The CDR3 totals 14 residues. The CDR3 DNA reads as TGTGCCAGCAGCTTAGGGCTAGCACAGGAGACCCAGTACTTC. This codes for CASSLGLAQETQYF.

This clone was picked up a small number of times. CDR3 DNA sequence: TGTGCCAGCAGTTTGGGACTAGCCGATGAGCAGTTCTTC. This sequence encodes CASSLGLADEQFF. This chain uses TRBV12-3 or TRBV12-4 with TRBJ2-1; 9 bases are shared with TRBD2. The J segment lost 8 bases and the V segment lost 3 bases, leaving 2 bases of the junction unmatched. The CDR3 is made up of 13 amino acids.

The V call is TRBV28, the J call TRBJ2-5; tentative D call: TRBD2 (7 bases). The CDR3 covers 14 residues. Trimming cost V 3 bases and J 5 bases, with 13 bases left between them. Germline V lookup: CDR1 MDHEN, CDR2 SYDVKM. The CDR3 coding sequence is TGTGCCAGCAGTTTGGGGGGGGCGAAGGAGACCCAGTACTTC. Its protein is CASSLGGAKETQYF.

CDR3 sequence reads: CASNRDSRTYEQYF. The CDR3 DNA reads as TGTGCCAGCAACCGGGACAGCCGGACCTACGAGCAGTACTTC. The rearrangement joins TRBV5-3 to TRBJ2-7; TRBD1 agrees at 7 bases. TRBV5-3 is filed as an ORF, its function uncertain. With 8 bases clipped from V and 2 bases from J, the junction kept 10 bases outside the gene matches. The CDR3 spans 14 residues.

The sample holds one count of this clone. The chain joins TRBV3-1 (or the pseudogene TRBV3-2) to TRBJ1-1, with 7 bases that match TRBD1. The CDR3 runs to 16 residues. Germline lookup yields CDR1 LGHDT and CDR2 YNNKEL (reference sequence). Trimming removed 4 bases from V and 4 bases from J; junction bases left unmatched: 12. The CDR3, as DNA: TGTGCCAGCAGCCCACAAGATGAGGGGGCGCTCACTGAAGCTTTCTTT. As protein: CASSPQDEGALTEAFF.

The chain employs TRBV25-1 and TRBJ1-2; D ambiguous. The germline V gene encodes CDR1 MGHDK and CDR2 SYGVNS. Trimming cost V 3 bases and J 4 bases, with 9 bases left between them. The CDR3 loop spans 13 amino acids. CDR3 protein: CASSDPGGYGYTF. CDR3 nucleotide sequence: TGTGCCAGCAGTGATCCGGGAGGCTATGGCTACACCTTC.

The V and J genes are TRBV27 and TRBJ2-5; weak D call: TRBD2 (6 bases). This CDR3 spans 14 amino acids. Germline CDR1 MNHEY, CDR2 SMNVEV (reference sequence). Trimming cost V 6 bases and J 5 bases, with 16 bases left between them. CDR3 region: CASSYLGGVETQYF. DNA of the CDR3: TGTGCCAGCAGCTACCTTGGCGGGGTGGAGACCCAGTACTTC.

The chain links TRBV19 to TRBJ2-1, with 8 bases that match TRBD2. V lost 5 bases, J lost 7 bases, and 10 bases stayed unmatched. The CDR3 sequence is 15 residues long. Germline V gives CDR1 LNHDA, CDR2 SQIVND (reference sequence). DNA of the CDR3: TGTGCCAGTAGTCCCGGGCCGGGGACTAGAAATGAGCAGTTCTTC. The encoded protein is CASSPGPGTRNEQFF.

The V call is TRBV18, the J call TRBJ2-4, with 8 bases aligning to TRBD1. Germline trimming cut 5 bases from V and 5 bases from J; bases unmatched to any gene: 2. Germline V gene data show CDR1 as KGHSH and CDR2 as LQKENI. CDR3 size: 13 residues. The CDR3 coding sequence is TGTGCCAGCTCAGAGGGACAGGAAAACATTCAGTACTTC. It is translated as CASSEGQENIQYF.

The CDR3 loop reads CASSQRETGNYGYTF. CDR3 DNA sequence: TGCGCCAGCAGCCAAAGAGAAACAGGGAACTATGGCTACACCTTC. The rearrangement uses TRBV4-1 and TRBJ1-2, with a tentative D call TRBD1 (6 bases). Germline assignment: CDR1 MGHRA and CDR2 YSYEKL. The CDR3 covers 15 residues. The germline V and J ends were trimmed by 2 bases and 2 bases, with 12 bases remaining between them.

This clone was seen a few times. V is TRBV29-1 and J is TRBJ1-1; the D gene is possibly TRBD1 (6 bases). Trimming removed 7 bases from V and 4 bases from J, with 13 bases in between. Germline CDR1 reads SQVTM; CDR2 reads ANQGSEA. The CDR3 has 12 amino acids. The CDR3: CSAGQTGTEAFF. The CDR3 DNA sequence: TGCAGCGCTGGACAGACCGGCACTGAAGCTTTCTTT.

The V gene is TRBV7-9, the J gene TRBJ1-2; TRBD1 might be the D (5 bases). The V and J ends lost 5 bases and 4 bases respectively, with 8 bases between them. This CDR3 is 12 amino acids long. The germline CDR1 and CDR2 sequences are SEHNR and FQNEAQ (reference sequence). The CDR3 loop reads CASSPQGYGYTF. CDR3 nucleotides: TGTGCCAGCAGCCCTCAGGGCTATGGCTACACCTTC.

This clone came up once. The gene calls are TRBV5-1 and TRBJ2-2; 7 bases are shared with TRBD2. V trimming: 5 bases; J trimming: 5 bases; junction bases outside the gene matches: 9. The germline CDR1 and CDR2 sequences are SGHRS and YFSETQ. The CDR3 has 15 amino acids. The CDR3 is CASSSSGKGTGELFF. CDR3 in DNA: TGCGCCAGCAGTTCTAGCGGAAAGGGAACCGGGGAGCTGTTTTTT.

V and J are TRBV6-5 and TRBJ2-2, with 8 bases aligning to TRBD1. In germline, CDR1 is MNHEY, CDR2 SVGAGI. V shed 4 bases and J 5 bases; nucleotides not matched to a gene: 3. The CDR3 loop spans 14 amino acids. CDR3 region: CASSSQGATGELFF. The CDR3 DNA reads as TGTGCCAGCAGTTCCCAGGGGGCGACCGGGGAGCTGTTTTTT.

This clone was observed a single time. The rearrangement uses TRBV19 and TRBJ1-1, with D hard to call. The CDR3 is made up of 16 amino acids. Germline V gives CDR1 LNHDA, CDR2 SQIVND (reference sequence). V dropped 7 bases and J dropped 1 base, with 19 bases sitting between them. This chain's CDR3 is CASTSGRRVRNTEAFF. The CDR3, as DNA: TGTGCCAGTACGTCTGGTCGGCGGGTAAGGAACACTGAAGCTTTCTTT.

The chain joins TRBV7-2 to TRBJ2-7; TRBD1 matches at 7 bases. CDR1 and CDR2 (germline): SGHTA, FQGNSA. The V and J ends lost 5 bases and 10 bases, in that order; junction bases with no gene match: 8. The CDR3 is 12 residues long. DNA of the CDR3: TGTGCCAGCAGCCCCCTCGACAGGGCCCAGTACTTC. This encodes CASSPLDRAQYF.

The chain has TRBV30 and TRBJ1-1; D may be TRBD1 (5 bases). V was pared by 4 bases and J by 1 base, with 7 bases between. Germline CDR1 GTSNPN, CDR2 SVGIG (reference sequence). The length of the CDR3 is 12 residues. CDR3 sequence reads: CAWIGANTEAFF. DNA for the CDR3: TGTGCCTGGATAGGGGCGAACACTGAAGCTTTCTTT.